The 7 T cell receptor beta chains reported below all come from one sample, sequenced in a study of shared clonotypes between healthy human individuals. The naive CD8 population came from CD45RO-negative cells selected for CCR7, without terminally differentiated effector memory CD45RA+ cells. Libraries were prepared by immunoSEQ multiplex PCR; TCRdb keeps only in-frame clonotypes and omits some of them. Of 2 million to 2.5 million clones listed, approximately 94% are singletons. The material sequenced was naive CD8+ T cells sorted from blood. These receptors were taken from a man aged 18 to 30 in good health.

The CDR3 DNA is TGTGCCAGTGCGGCGGGCGTCTCTGGGGCCAACGTCCTGACTTTC. It translates to CASAAGVSGANVLTF. V usage is TRBV27 and J usage is TRBJ2-6; perhaps TRBD2 as D (5 bases). Germline CDR1 is MNHEY and CDR2 is SMNVEV (reference sequence). This CDR3 comprises 15 residues. V was cut by 9 bases and J by 0 bases, with 12 bases left in between.

The chain is built from TRBV25-1 and TRBJ1-1; D is possibly TRBD1 (5 bases). V gave up 7 bases and J gave up 4 bases, with 16 bases separating them. The CDR3 contains 14 residues. Germline CDR1 reads MGHDK; CDR2 reads SYGVNS. CDR3 sequence reads: CASTGLGVVTEAFF. The DNA of the CDR3 is TGTGCCAGCACCGGCTTGGGGGTAGTCACTGAAGCTTTCTTT. Together with reference TRBV25-1 and TRBJ1-1, the CDR3 gives the full variable domain: EADIYQTPRYLVIGTGKKITLECSQTMGHDKMYWYQQDPGMELHLIHYSYGVNSTEKGDLSSESTVSRIRTEHFPLTLESARPSHTSQYLCASTGLGVVTEAFFGQGTRLTVV.

This chain joins TRBV2 and TRBJ2-1, with 14 positions matching TRBD2. V was pared by 6 bases and J by 4 bases, with 2 bases of the junction left unmatched. CDR1 and CDR2 (germline): SNHLY, FYNNEI. The CDR3 runs to 15 residues. This chain's CDR3 is CASRGLAGVYNEQFF. For the CDR3, the DNA is TGTGCCAGCAGGGGACTAGCGGGAGTTTACAATGAGCAGTTCTTC. Supplemented by reference TRBV2 and TRBJ2-1, the full variable domain reads EPEVTQTPSHQVTQMGQEVILRCVPISNHLYFYWYRQILGQKVEFLVSFYNNEISEKSEIFDDQFSVERPDGSNFTLKIRSTKLEDSAMYFCASRGLAGVYNEQFFGPGTRLTVL.

The count of this clone is one. The chain uses TRBV7-9 and TRBJ2-1, with TRBD2 identical over 9 bases. The CDR3 extends over 16 amino acids. CDR1 SEHNR and CDR2 FQNEAQ come from the germline V gene (reference sequence). Trimming cost V 2 bases and J 10 bases; bases outside gene matches: 12. CDR3 sequence (DNA): TGTGCCAGCAGCTTAACCGGGACTAGCAAAGCAGGGGAGCAGTTCTTC. Its translation: CASSLTGTSKAGEQFF.

The chain employs TRBV11-2 and TRBJ1-3; weak D call: TRBD1 (5 bases). Germline CDR1 and CDR2: SGHAT and FQNNGV. This CDR3 is 15 amino acids long. V lost 5 bases, J lost 0 bases, and 11 bases lay in between. CDR3 amino acids: CASSEGPNSGNTIYF. DNA for the CDR3: TGTGCCAGCAGCGAGGGACCTAACTCTGGAAACACCATATATTTT.

The chain couples TRBV6-6 to TRBJ2-1; 8 nucleotides agree with TRBD2. From germline, CDR1 is MNHNY and CDR2 SVGAGI (reference sequence). The CDR3 length is 13 residues. J was trimmed by 6 bases and V by 11 bases; bases with no gene match: 9. The CDR3 loop reads CAARSGVGNEQFF. CDR3 DNA: TGTGCCGCTCGTAGCGGGGTGGGCAATGAGCAGTTCTTC.

Concerning this clone: A junction boundary mismatches the germline segment, possibly from a read error. The CDR3 sequence is CAGSGVQPEQFF. CDR3 DNA: TGTGCCGGCAGCGGGGTACAACCTGAGCAGTTCTTC. This chain joins TRBV5-6 and TRBJ2-1, with 7 bases fitting TRBD2. The CDR3 has 12 residues. In germline, CDR1 is SGHDT, CDR2 YYEEEE.